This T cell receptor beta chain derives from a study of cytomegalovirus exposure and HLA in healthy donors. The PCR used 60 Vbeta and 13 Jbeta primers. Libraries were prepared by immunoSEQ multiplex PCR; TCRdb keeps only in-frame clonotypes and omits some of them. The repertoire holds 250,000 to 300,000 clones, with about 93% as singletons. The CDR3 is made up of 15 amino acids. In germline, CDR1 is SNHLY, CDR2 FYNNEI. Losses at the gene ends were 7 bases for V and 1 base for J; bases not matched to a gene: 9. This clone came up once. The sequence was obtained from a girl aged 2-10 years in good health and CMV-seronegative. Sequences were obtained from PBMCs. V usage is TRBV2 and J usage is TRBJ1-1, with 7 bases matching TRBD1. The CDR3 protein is CASKPRGQWNTEAFF. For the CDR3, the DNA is TGTGCCAGCAAGCCGAGGGGGCAGTGGAACACTGAAGCTTTCTTT.